These 12 T cell receptor beta chains were all obtained from the same sample, sequenced in a study of blood T cell repertoires in COVID-19. Profiling relied on immunoSEQ multiplex PCR, and the TCRdb table lists in-frame clones only, not all of them. The sample carries tens of thousands of clones, about 83% recorded once. The sample taken for sequencing was peripheral blood. The receptors were sampled from a man aged 70-80 years with acute or convalescent COVID-19.

The chain uses TRBV12-3 or TRBV12-4 and TRBJ2-7; D perhaps matches TRBD1 (7 bases). The V end lost 7 bases, the J end lost 7 bases, and 17 bases lay between the germline ends. CDR3 size: 13 residues. This chain's CDR3 is CASILTGAGEQYF. The CDR3 DNA sequence: TGTGCCAGCATTCTAACAGGGGCGGGGGAGCAGTACTTC.

The V and J genes are TRBV19 and TRBJ2-1; tentative D call: TRBD1 (5 bases). With 7 bases removed from V and 6 bases from J, the gap between germline ends came to 16 bases. There are 14 residues in the CDR3. CDR1 is LNHDA, CDR2 SQIVND, per germline (reference sequence). The CDR3 reads CASKGKMRGNEQFF. Here the CDR3 DNA reads TGTGCCAGTAAGGGGAAGATGCGCGGCAATGAGCAGTTCTTC.

V is TRBV2 and J is TRBJ2-1; TRBD1 matches 8 bases. CDR3 length equals 14 residues. Germline assignment: CDR1 SNHLY and CDR2 FYNNEI. After removal of 5 bases from V and 8 bases from J, the junction contained 8 bases not matched to a gene. The CDR3 DNA is TGTGCCAGCAGTACGGACAGGGTGGCGGATGAGCAGTTCTTC. This sequence encodes CASSTDRVADEQFF.

The genes are TRBV4-2 and TRBJ2-6, with D tentatively TRBD1 (6 bases). CDR3 size: 17 residues. CDR1 and CDR2 (germline): LGHNA, YNFKEQ. V dropped 4 bases and J dropped 0 bases, with 13 bases sitting between them. The CDR3 here is CASSRTVGDSGANVLTF. The CDR3 DNA sequence: TGTGCCAGCAGCCGGACAGTGGGAGACTCTGGGGCCAACGTCCTGACTTTC.

The chain employs TRBV28 and TRBJ1-5; the D is unclear. V was trimmed by 5 bases and J by 6 bases, leaving 8 bases between them. Per the germline V gene, CDR1 is MDHEN and CDR2 is SYDVKM. CDR3 length: 12 residues. CDR3 in amino acids: CASSQSGQPQHF. CDR3 nucleotide sequence: TGTGCCAGCAGTCAAAGCGGTCAGCCCCAGCATTTT.

CDR3 in amino acids: CASSPSGLARQTQYF. The CDR3 bases are TGTGCCAGCAGCCCCTCGGGACTAGCACGGCAGACCCAGTACTTC. The rearrangement joins TRBV11-2 to TRBJ2-5; 9 bases align to TRBD2. Germline V lookup: CDR1 SGHAT, CDR2 FQNNGV. The J segment lost 6 bases and the V segment lost 5 bases, leaving 10 bases of the junction unmatched. The CDR3 is 15 amino acids.

The chain couples TRBV4-3 to TRBJ1-1; D uncertain. This CDR3 is 16 amino acids long. The V gene lost 0 bases and the J gene lost 2 bases, with 13 bases spanning the gap. Germline CDR1 is LGHNA and CDR2 is YSLEER. DNA of the CDR3: TGCGCCAGCAGCCAAGAAGCGGAGGGTTTCAACACTGAAGCTTTCTTT. Residues: CASSQEAEGFNTEAFF.

The rearrangement links TRBV7-8 to TRBJ2-1, with 13 bases lining up with TRBD2. The trim removed 5 bases at V and 4 bases at J, leaving 8 bases unmatched. Per germline, CDR1 SGHVS and CDR2 FQNEAQ. This CDR3 region has 17 residues. CDR3 sequence reads: CASSIGLAGERYNEQFF. Written as DNA, the CDR3 is TGTGCCAGCAGCATTGGACTAGCGGGAGAGCGTTACAATGAGCAGTTCTTC.

The V gene is TRBV27, the J gene TRBJ2-1; no clear D. CDR1 and CDR2 from the germline V gene are MNHEY and SMNVEV (reference sequence). V lost 0 bases to trimming and J lost 4 bases, with 10 bases between them. The CDR3 loop spans 15 amino acids. CDR3 in amino acids: CASSLSIAMYNEQFF. The CDR3, as DNA: TGTGCCAGCAGTTTATCGATAGCCATGTACAATGAGCAGTTCTTC.

The chain couples TRBV3-1 (or the pseudogene TRBV3-2) to TRBJ2-5, with TRBD2 matching over 7 bases. This CDR3 is built from 12 residues. Germline values: CDR1 LGHDT, CDR2 YNNKEL (reference sequence). Trimming at V came to 4 bases and at J to 5 bases, leaving 1 base not matched to a gene. CDR3 residues: CASSLSGETQYF. CDR3 nucleotides: TGTGCCAGCAGCCTTAGCGGGGAGACCCAGTACTTC.

V gene TRBV10-3 combines with J gene TRBJ1-1; 7 nucleotides align to TRBD1. Trimming at V came to 4 bases and at J to 3 bases, leaving 8 bases not matched to a gene. This CDR3 is 15 amino acids long. The germline CDR1 and CDR2 sequences are ENHRY and SYGVKD. This chain's CDR3 is CAISAATGVDTEAFF. CDR3 bases: TGTGCCATCAGTGCGGCAACAGGGGTGGACACTGAAGCTTTCTTT.

The chain has TRBV5-1 and TRBJ2-3; 8 bases agree with TRBD2. CDR3 length equals 14 residues. Germline values: CDR1 SGHRS, CDR2 YFSETQ. The ends lost 4 bases at V and 4 bases at J; junction bases unmatched: 5. The CDR3 coding sequence is TGCGCCAGCAGCCCCACCGGGGGGGCAGATACGCAGTATTTT. It is translated as CASSPTGGADTQYF.